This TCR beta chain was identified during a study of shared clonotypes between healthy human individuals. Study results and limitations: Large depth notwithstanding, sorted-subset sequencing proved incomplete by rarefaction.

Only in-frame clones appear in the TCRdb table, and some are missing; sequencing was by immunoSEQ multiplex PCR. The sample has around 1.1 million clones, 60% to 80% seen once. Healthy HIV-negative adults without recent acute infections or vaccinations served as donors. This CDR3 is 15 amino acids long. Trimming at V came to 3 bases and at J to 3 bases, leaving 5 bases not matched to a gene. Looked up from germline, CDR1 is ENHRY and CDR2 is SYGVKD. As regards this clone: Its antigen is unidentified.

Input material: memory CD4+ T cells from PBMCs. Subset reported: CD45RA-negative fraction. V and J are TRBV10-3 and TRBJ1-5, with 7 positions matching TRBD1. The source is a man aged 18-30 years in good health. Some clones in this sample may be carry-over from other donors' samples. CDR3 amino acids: CAISDDRVPNQPQHF. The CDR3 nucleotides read TGTGCCATCAGTGATGACAGGGTTCCCAATCAGCCCCAGCATTTT.